Listed below are T cell receptor beta chains from one sample, sequenced in a study of cytomegalovirus exposure and HLA in healthy donors. The method was immunoSEQ multiplex PCR; TCRdb's version includes in-frame clones alone and lacks a portion of them. Of fewer than 130,000 clones in the sample, just over 75% were seen once. The sample taken for sequencing was PBMCs. These receptors came from a man younger than 45 in good health and CMV-seropositive. CDR3s include the opening cysteine and the closing phenylalanine or tryptophan. A D gene is named only where the DNA matches it firmly. The listing skips clone size in some rows; elsewhere it reads once, few, many or a size class.

CDR3	DNA	length	J	V	D	size
CASSEARGSGQGIVYEQYF	TGTGCCAGCAGTGAAGCGAGAGGATCGGGACAGGGGATTGTCTACGAGCAGTACTTC	19	TRBJ2-7	TRBV2	TRBD1	-
CSVEDQGGANYGYTF	TGCAGCGTTGAAGATCAGGGGGGAGCTAACTATGGCTACACCTTC	15	TRBJ1-2	TRBV29-1	TRBD1	-
CASSYPTSGESDTQYF	TGTGCCAGCAGTTACCCAACTAGCGGAGAGTCAGATACGCAGTATTTT	16	TRBJ2-3	TRBV6-5	TRBD2	-
CASSLWEREHYNEQFF	TGTGCCAGCAGTTTATGGGAGCGGGAGCACTACAATGAGCAGTTCTTC	16	TRBJ2-1	TRBV28	TRBD2	-
CASSLVTGGLTDTQYF	TGTGCCAGCAGCTTAGTAACGGGGGGGCTCACAGATACGCAGTATTTT	16	TRBJ2-3	TRBV7-9	TRBD2	-
CASSGKRGLAGTSETGELFF	TGCGCCAGCAGCGGTAAGAGAGGGCTAGCGGGGACCTCCGAAACCGGGGAGCTGTTTTTT	20	TRBJ2-2	TRBV4-1	TRBD2	-
CASSFYRGEQYF	TGTGCCAGCAGCTTCTACAGGGGCGAGCAGTACTTC	12	TRBJ2-7	TRBV7-2	TRBD1	-
CASRPSHTEAFF	TGTGCCAGCCGTCCTAGCCATACTGAAGCTTTCTTT	12	TRBJ1-1	TRBV19	-	-
CASSPHRGVDNEQFF	TGTGCCAGCAGCCCTCACAGGGGAGTGGACAATGAGCAGTTCTTC	15	TRBJ2-1	TRBV5-8	TRBD1	few
CASSFSIGGAGREQFF	TGTGCCAGCAGTTTTAGTATCGGGGGGGCCGGGCGAGAGCAGTTCTTC	16	TRBJ2-1	TRBV28	TRBD2	once
CASSLLQGARETQYF	TGTGCCAGCAGCTTGCTGCAGGGGGCGCGAGAGACCCAGTACTTC	15	TRBJ2-5	TRBV5-6	TRBD1	-
CASSFGGGGYNEQFF	TGTGCCAGCAGCTTTGGCGGGGGGGGTTACAATGAGCAGTTCTTC	15	TRBJ2-1	TRBV7-2	TRBD2	-
CASSQDRSTDTQYF	TGCGCCAGCAGCCAAGACAGGAGCACAGATACGCAGTATTTT	14	TRBJ2-3	TRBV4-3	-	-
CASVYGTSFTDTQYF	TGCGCCAGCGTCTACGGGACTAGCTTCACAGATACGCAGTATTTT	15	TRBJ2-3	TRBV5-1	TRBD2	-
CASSVSGVPYEQYF	TGTGCCAGCAGCGTTTCCGGGGTTCCCTACGAGCAGTACTTC	14	TRBJ2-7	TRBV9	-	-
CAWSPGTGGGYEQYF	TGTGCCTGGAGTCCTGGGACAGGGGGTGGCTACGAGCAGTACTTC	15	TRBJ2-7	TRBV30	TRBD1	-
CASSPQGHQPQHF	TGTGCCAGCAGCCCCCAGGGGCATCAGCCCCAGCATTTT	13	TRBJ1-5	TRBV28	-	-
CASSPGQTISYEQYF	TGTGCCAGCAGCCCCGGACAGACTATCTCCTACGAGCAGTACTTC	15	TRBJ2-7	TRBV27	-	-
CASSLIQISGNTIYF	TGTGCCAGCAGTTTAATCCAGATCTCTGGAAACACCATATATTTT	15	TRBJ1-3	TRBV28	-	-
CASSSPGALASTGELFF	TGTGCCAGTAGTTCCCCGGGAGCCCTAGCGAGCACCGGGGAGCTGTTTTTT	17	TRBJ2-2	TRBV19	-	-
CASSLGGRETQYF	TGTGCCAGCAGCTTAGGGGGGCGTGAGACCCAGTACTTC	13	TRBJ2-5	TRBV11-3	-	-
CASSRGENTGELFF	TGTGCCAGCTCACGGGGGGAGAACACCGGGGAGCTGTTTTTT	14	TRBJ2-2	TRBV18	-	few